This entry lists 19 T cell receptor beta chains sequenced from one sample in a study of regulatory T cells in long-lasting Graves disease. Time point denoted: newly diagnosed GD, antithyroid drugs for less than 3 months. From RNA extracted from PBMCs, the TCR library was made. In building TCR beta libraries, iRepertoire HTBI primers were used together with Arm-PCR of CDR3 regions. TCRdb reanalysed the multiplex PCR reads using MiXCR and keeps one entry per CDR3 protein. In the table there are roughly 400,000 distinct CDR3 sequences, roughly 17% of which are singletons. This same sample was also taken into another study, of T cells in Graves' hyperthyroidism and ophthalmopathy.

The source was peripheral blood mononuclear cells (PBMCs), collected at new diagnosis, from a patient treated with antithyroid drugs. The receptors come from a woman under 30 with Graves disease.

This clonotype was detected only a few times. The J gene is TRBJ2-5, the V gene TRBV3-1; no clear D. Germline V gene lookup returns CDR1 LGHDT and CDR2 YNNKEL (reference sequence). This CDR3 has 13 residues. V gave up 1 base and J gave up 1 base, with 4 bases separating them. The CDR3 loop is CASSQGAQETQYF. The DNA of the CDR3 is TGTGCCAGCAGCCAAGGGGCCCAAGAGACCCAGTACTTC.

This clonotype was counted ten times or more. The chain links TRBV5-1 to TRBJ2-5, with 9 nucleotides matching TRBD1. With V trimmed by 5 bases and J by 1 base, 6 bases remained unmatched. The CDR3 has 15 amino acids. CDR1 and CDR2 from the germline V gene are SGHRS and YFSETQ. The CDR3 spells CASRMDRGTQETQYF. As DNA, the CDR3 is TGCGCCAGCAGGATGGACAGGGGAACCCAAGAGACCCAGTACTTC.

This clonotype was detected many times. This sequence joins TRBV28 and TRBJ2-3; 7 positions agree with TRBD2. CDR1 is MDHEN, CDR2 SYDVKM, per germline. V was clipped by 6 bases and J by 5 bases; unmatched bases: 11. The CDR3 spans 15 residues. The CDR3: CASSRSWGREDTQYF. The CDR3 DNA follows: TGTGCCAGCAGCCGTAGCTGGGGGAGGGAAGATACGCAGTATTTT. Full variable domain (rest looked up from reference TRBV28 and TRBJ2-3): DVKVTQSSRYLVKRTGEKVFLECVQDMDHENMFWYRQDPGLGLRLIYFSYDVKMKEKGDIPEGYSVSREKKERFSLILESASTNQTSMYLCASSRSWGREDTQYFGPGTRLTVL.

This clonotype was detected ten times or more. The chain is built from TRBV6-5 and TRBJ2-7; 9 bases match TRBD2. V lost 0 bases, J lost 1 base, and 19 bases stayed unmatched. CDR3 length: 21 residues. In germline, CDR1 is MNHEY, CDR2 SVGAGI. The CDR3 loop reads CASSYSNWLGAGGPGSYEQYF. The CDR3 DNA reads TGTGCCAGCAGTTACTCGAACTGGTTGGGAGCGGGAGGCCCGGGATCCTACGAGCAGTACTTC.

This clonotype has only a few counts. The CDR3: CASSQGVGGYGYTF. For the CDR3, the DNA is TGCGCCAGCAGCCAAGGTGTAGGTGGCTATGGCTACACCTTC. The chain links TRBV4-3 to TRBJ1-2, with D uncertain. This CDR3 is 14 amino acids long. The germline V gene has CDR1 LGHNA and CDR2 YSLEER. V was trimmed by 1 base and J by 4 bases, leaving 10 bases between them.

This clonotype appeared many times. The chain couples TRBV6-1 to TRBJ1-1, with D perhaps TRBD1 (5 bases). Trimming cost V 6 bases and J 2 bases, with 7 bases left between them. The CDR3 consists of 12 residues. The V gene's germline CDR1 is MNHNS and CDR2 SASEGT. CDR3 protein: CASRTDNTEAFF. CDR3 nucleotide sequence: TGTGCCAGCAGGACAGATAACACTGAAGCTTTCTTT.

This clonotype was found many times. V usage is TRBV6-2 or TRBV6-3 and J usage is TRBJ2-7; D is perhaps TRBD2 (5 bases). V was cut by 7 bases and J by 3 bases, with 10 bases left in between. Per the germline V gene, CDR1 is MNHEY and CDR2 is SVGEGT. The length of the CDR3 is 12 residues. The CDR3 sequence is CASTPGYYEQYF. DNA for the CDR3: TGTGCCAGCACACCGGGATACTACGAGCAGTACTTC.

This clonotype was counted ten times or more. The rearrangement joins TRBV7-8 to TRBJ2-7, with D tentatively TRBD2 (8 bases). Germline assignment: CDR1 SGHVS and CDR2 FQNEAQ. V lost 3 bases to trimming and J lost 8 bases, with 17 bases between them. CDR3 length: 14 residues. The CDR3 DNA sequence: TGTGCCAGCAGCTTGGGTACGGGAGGGGGCCAGCAGTACTTC. Protein: CASSLGTGGGQQYF.

In its sample, this clonotype was seen a few times. The V and J genes are TRBV2 and TRBJ1-5; 7 bases line up with TRBD1. In germline, CDR1 is SNHLY, CDR2 FYNNEI. CDR3 length: 15 amino acids. Trimming took 2 bases from V and 2 from J; bases not matched to a gene: 3. Here the CDR3 DNA reads TGTGCCAGCAGTGAATCCGGGACAGGCAATCAGCCCCAGCATTTT. Translation gives CASSESGTGNQPQHF. The whole variable domain, remainder taken from reference TRBV2 and TRBJ1-5, is EPEVTQTPSHQVTQMGQEVILRCVPISNHLYFYWYRQILGQKVEFLVSFYNNEISEKSEIFDDQFSVERPDGSNFTLKIRSTKLEDSAMYFCASSESGTGNQPQHFGDGTRLSIL.

This clonotype was counted many times. The chain links TRBV2 to TRBJ2-1; TRBD2 agrees at 14 bases. The CDR3 is made up of 16 amino acids. V lost 6 bases, J lost 9 bases, and 10 bases stayed unmatched. Looked up from germline, CDR1 is SNHLY and CDR2 is FYNNEI. Here the CDR3 reads CASRGEGLAGVGEQFF. The DNA for the CDR3 is TGTGCCAGCAGAGGAGAGGGACTAGCGGGAGTTGGTGAGCAGTTCTTC.

The chain links TRBV13 to TRBJ2-7, with D perhaps matching TRBD1 or TRBD2 (5 bases each). V lost 4 bases to trimming and J lost 0 bases, with 10 bases between them. The CDR3 loop spans 14 amino acids. The germline V gene encodes CDR1 PRHDT and CDR2 FYEKMQ (reference sequence). CDR3 in amino acids: CASSWDENSYEQYF. CDR3 in DNA: TGTGCCAGCAGCTGGGACGAGAACTCCTACGAGCAGTACTTC.

The CDR3 is CSVPDRANQPQHF. The CDR3, as DNA: TGCAGTGTTCCGGACAGAGCGAATCAGCCCCAGCATTTT. This sequence joins TRBV20-1 and TRBJ1-5; tentatively, D is TRBD1 (6 bases). V was clipped by 7 bases and J by 4 bases, with 14 bases between them. Germline CDR1 DFQATT, CDR2 SNEGSKA (reference sequence). The CDR3 is 13 residues long.

A remark on this clonotype: A far more abundant clone sits one base away, making this likely a read error. The V and J genes are TRBV6-5 and TRBJ1-2; the match to TRBD1 covers 9 bases. The germline CDR1 and CDR2 sequences are MNHEY and SVGAGI. The CDR3 runs 13 residues. For the CDR3, the DNA is TGTGTCAGCAGTTACGGGACAGGGTATGGCTACACCTTC. The encoded protein is CVSSYGTGYGYTF.

The sample holds many counts of this clonotype. This chain connects TRBV3-1 to TRBJ1-6, with D unresolved. The CDR3 contains 12 residues. Trimming stripped 2 bases from V and 8 bases from J, with 4 bases between. Germline CDR1 LGHDT, CDR2 YNNKEL (reference sequence). The CDR3 region has the DNA TGTGCCAGCAGCCAACGTTATTCACCCCTCCACTTT. Translation gives CASSQRYSPLHF. The full variable domain, in which reference TRBV3-1 and TRBJ1-6 provide the parts outside the CDR3, is DTAVSQTPKYLVTQMGNDKSIKCEQNLGHDTMYWYKQDSKKFLKIMFSYNNKELIINETVPNRFSPKSPDKAHLNLHINSLELGDSAVYFCASSQRYSPLHFGNGTRLTVT.

The chain carries TRBV28 and TRBJ1-5; D is ambiguous. The CDR3 spans 13 residues. Between the trimmed V and J ends, which lost 11 bases and 4 bases, there was a span of 15 bases. Germline V gives CDR1 MDHEN, CDR2 SYDVKM. CDR3 amino acids: CACHPGLNQPQHF. For the CDR3, the DNA is TGTGCCTGCCATCCGGGATTAAATCAGCCCCAGCATTTT. The full variable domain, rest sourced from reference TRBV28 and TRBJ1-5, is DVKVTQSSRYLVKRTGEKVFLECVQDMDHENMFWYRQDPGLGLRLIYFSYDVKMKEKGDIPEGYSVSREKKERFSLILESASTNQTSMYLCACHPGLNQPQHFGDGTRLSIL.

This clonotype appeared a few times. This chain uses TRBV6-1 with TRBJ2-1; 11 bases align to TRBD2. From germline, CDR1 is MNHNS and CDR2 SASEGT. This CDR3 comprises 19 residues. Trimming at V came to 6 bases and at J to 2 bases, leaving 15 bases not matched to a gene. CDR3 nucleotides: TGTGCCAGCAGGCCTTCAGGGCTAGCGGGAGGAGGAGCCTACAATGAGCAGTTCTTC. This encodes CASRPSGLAGGGAYNEQFF.

This clonotype was detected ten times or more. The chain uses TRBV7-9 and TRBJ2-5; 12 bases are shared with TRBD2. The junction had 6 bases not matched to a gene; V was cut back by 5 bases and J by 5 bases. CDR1 and CDR2 (germline): SEHNR, FQNEAQ (reference sequence). This CDR3 has 15 residues. This CDR3 reads CASSRGLAGGETQYF. In nucleotides, the CDR3 is TGTGCCAGCAGCCGAGGGCTAGCGGGAGGGGAGACCCAGTACTTC. Variable domain in full (rest from reference TRBV7-9 and TRBJ2-5): DTGVSQNPRHKITKRGQNVTFRCDPISEHNRLYWYRQTLGQGPEFLTYFQNEAQLEKSRLLSDRFSAERPKGSFSTLEIQRTEQGDSAMYLCASSRGLAGGETQYFGPGTRLLVL.

At least ten counts were recorded for this clonotype. The CDR3 DNA reads TGTGCCAGCAGAGGTCGGCGCTTTAGCACAGATACGCAGTATTTT. It encodes CASRGRRFSTDTQYF. The chain employs TRBV27 and TRBJ2-3; D call uncertain. The germline V gene encodes CDR1 MNHEY and CDR2 SMNVEV (reference sequence). Trimming removed 6 bases from V and 0 bases from J, with 13 bases in between. The CDR3 has 15 residues.

This clonotype was counted ten times or more. The chain joins TRBV20-1 to TRBJ2-7; weak D call: TRBD1 (8 bases). CDR3 length equals 13 residues. V was trimmed by 5 bases and J by 4 bases, leaving 15 bases between them. Germline assignment: CDR1 DFQATT and CDR2 SNEGSKA (reference sequence). The chain's CDR3 is CSALDRGGYEQYF. The CDR3 DNA follows: TGCAGTGCTCTTGACAGGGGAGGGTACGAGCAGTACTTC.